This T cell receptor beta chain comes out of a study of human T cells and chemical hapten exposure. For the study at large: 2% DPC was applied to approximately 2 cm by approximately 2 cm of upper inner arm skin for sensitization.

In TCRdb, the RACE reads were re-called with MiXCR into one record per CDR3 protein. The table has 380,000 or so distinct CDR3 sequences, 4.5% to 5.5% seen once; the top ten hold around 8.8%. Time point: pre-sensitization, week 0. Treatment meaning: therapeutic diphenylcyclopropenone sensitization with weekly scalp DPC. The length of the CDR3 is 17 residues. With 3 bases clipped from V and 1 base from J, the junction kept 6 bases outside the gene matches. CDR1 ENHRY and CDR2 SYGVKD come from the germline V gene. Sequencing used whole blood, obtained in connection with sensitization to the hapten diphenylcyclopropenone (DPC). This sequence joins TRBV10-3 and TRBJ2-2; 9 bases fit TRBD2. The receptor was isolated from a woman between 18 and 29 years old with alopecia areata. Some clones in this sample may be carry-over from other donors' samples. DNA for the CDR3: TGTGCCATCAGTGATCTAGGACTAGCGCTGAACACCGGGGAGCTGTTTTTT. Translation: CAISDLGLALNTGELFF.